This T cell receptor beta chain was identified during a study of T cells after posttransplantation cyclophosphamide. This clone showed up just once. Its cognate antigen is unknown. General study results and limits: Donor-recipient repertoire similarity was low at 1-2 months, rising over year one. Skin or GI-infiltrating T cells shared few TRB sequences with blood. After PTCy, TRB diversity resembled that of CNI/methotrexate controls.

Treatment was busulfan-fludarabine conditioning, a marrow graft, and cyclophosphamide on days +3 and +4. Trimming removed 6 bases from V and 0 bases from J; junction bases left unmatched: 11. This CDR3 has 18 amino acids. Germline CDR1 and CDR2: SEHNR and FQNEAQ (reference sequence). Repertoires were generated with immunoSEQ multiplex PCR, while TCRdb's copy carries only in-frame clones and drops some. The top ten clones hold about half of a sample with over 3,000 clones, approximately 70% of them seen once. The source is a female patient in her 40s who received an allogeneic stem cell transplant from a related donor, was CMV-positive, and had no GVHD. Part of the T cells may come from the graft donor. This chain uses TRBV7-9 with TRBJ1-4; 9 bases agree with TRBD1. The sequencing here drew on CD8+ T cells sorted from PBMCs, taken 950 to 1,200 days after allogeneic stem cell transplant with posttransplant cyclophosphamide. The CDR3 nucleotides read TGTGCCAGCAGACTAGAGGACAGGGGACAGGCAACTAATGAAAAACTGTTTTTT. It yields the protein CASRLEDRGQATNEKLFF. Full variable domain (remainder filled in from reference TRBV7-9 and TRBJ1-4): DTGVSQNPRHKITKRGQNVTFRCDPISEHNRLYWYRQTLGQGPEFLTYFQNEAQLEKSRLLSDRFSAERPKGSFSTLEIQRTEQGDSAMYLCASRLEDRGQATNEKLFFGSGTQLSVL.